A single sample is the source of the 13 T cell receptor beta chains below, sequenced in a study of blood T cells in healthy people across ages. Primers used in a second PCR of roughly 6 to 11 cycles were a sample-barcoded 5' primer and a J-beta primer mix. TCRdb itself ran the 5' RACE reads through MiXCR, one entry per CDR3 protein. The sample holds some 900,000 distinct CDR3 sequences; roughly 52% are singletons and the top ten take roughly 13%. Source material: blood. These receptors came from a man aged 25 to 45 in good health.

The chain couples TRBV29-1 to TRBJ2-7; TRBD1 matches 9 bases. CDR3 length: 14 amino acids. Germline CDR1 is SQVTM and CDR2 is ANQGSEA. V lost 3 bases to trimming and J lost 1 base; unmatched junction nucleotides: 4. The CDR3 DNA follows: TGCAGCGTTGAGGGGACAGGGCAGTCCTACGAGCAGTACTTC. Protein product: CSVEGTGQSYEQYF.

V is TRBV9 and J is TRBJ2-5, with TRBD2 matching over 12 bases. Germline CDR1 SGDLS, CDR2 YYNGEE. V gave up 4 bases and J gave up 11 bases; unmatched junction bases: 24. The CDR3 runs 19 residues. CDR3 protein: CASSPHSGTSGRQVSEQYF. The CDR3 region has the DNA TGTGCCAGCAGCCCCCATTCCGGGACTAGCGGGCGGCAGGTCTCTGAGCAGTACTTC.

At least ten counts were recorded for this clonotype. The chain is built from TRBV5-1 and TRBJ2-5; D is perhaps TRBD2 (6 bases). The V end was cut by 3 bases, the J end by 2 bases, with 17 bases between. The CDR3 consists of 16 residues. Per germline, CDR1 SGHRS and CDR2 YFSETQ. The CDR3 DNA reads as TGCGCCAGCAGCTGGAACGGAGGGAGCGCGCAAGAGACCCAGTACTTC. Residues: CASSWNGGSAQETQYF.

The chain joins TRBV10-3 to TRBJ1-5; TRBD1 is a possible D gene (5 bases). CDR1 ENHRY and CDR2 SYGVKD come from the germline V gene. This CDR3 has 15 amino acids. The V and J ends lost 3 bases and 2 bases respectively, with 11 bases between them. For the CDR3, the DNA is TGTGCCATCAGTGATCCCGGGGCGGGCAATCAGCCCCAGCATTTT. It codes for CAISDPGAGNQPQHF.

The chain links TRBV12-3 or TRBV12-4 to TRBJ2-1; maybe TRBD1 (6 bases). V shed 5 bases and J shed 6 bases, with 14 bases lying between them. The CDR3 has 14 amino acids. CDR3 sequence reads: CASSGAGVINEQFF. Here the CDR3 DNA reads TGTGCCAGCAGTGGGGCAGGGGTGATCAATGAGCAGTTCTTC.

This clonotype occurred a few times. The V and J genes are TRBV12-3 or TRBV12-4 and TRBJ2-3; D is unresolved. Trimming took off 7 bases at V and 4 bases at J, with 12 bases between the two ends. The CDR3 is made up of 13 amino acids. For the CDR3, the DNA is TGTGCCAGCATCCGAACGGGCGCAGATACGCAGTATTTT. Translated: CASIRTGADTQYF.

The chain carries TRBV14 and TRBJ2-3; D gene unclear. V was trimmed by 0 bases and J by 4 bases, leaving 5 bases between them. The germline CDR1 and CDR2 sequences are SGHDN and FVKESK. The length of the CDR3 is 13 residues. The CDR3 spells CASSQEFSDTQYF. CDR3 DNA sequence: TGTGCCAGCAGCCAAGAGTTCTCAGATACGCAGTATTTT.

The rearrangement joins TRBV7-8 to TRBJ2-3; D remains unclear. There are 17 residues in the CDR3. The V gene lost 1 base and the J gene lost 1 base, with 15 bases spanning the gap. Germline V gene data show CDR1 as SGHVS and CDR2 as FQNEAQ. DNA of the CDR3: TGTGCCAGCAGCTTAGACCTATCTAGAGGCGGCACAGATACGCAGTATTTT. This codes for CASSLDLSRGGTDTQYF.

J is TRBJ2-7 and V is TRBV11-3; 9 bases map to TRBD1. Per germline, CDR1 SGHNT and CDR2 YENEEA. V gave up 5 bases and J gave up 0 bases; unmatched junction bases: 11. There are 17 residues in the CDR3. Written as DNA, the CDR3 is TGTGCCAGCAGCCACGGGGACAGGGCCAAAAGCTCCTACGAGCAGTACTTC. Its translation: CASSHGDRAKSSYEQYF.

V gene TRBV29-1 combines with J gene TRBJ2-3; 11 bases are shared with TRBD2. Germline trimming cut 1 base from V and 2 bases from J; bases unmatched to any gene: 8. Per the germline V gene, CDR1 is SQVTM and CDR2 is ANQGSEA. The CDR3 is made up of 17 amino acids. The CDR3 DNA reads TGCAGCGTTGAAGTCCTAGCGGGGGGAAGGAACACAGATACGCAGTATTTT. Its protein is CSVEVLAGGRNTDTQYF.

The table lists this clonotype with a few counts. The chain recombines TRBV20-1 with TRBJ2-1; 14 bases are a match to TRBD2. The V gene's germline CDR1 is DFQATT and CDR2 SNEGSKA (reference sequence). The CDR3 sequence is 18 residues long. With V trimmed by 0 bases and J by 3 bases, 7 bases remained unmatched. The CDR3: CSARDPTSGGAYYNEQFF. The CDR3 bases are TGCAGTGCTAGAGATCCGACTAGCGGGGGGGCGTACTACAATGAGCAGTTCTTC.

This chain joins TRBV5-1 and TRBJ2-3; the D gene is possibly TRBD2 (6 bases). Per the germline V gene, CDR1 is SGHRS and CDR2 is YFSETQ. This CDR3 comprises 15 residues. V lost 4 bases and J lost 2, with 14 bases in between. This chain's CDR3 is CASSAGRAYTDTQYF. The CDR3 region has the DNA TGCGCCAGCAGCGCGGGACGGGCCTACACAGATACGCAGTATTTT.

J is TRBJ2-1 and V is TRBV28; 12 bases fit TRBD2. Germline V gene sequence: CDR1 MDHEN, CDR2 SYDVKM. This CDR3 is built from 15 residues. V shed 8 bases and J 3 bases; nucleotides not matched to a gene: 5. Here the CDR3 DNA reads TGTGCCAGCCTACTAGCGGGAGGAAACTACAATGAGCAGTTCTTC. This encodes CASLLAGGNYNEQFF.